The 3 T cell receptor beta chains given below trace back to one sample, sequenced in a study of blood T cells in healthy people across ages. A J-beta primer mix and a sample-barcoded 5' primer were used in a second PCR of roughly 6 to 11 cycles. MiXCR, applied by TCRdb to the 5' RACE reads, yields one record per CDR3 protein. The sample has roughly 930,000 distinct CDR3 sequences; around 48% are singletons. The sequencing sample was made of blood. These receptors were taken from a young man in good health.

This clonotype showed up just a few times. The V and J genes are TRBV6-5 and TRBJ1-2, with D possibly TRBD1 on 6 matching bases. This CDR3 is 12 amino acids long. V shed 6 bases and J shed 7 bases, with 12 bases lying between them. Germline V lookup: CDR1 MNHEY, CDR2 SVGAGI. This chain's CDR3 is CASRSRGGGYTF. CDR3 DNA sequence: TGTGCCAGCAGGTCTAGGGGGGGTGGCTACACCTTC.

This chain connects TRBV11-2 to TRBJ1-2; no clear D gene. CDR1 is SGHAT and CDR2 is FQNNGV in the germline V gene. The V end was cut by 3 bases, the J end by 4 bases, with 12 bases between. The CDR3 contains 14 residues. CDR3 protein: CASSLTTTLYGYTF. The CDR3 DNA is TGTGCCAGCAGCTTGACAACTACTCTCTATGGCTACACCTTC.

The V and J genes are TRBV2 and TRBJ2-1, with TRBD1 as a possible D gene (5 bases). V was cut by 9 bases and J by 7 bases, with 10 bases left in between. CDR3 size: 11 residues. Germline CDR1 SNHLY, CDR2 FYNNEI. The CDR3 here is CARIQGNEQFF. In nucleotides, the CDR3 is TGTGCCAGAATCCAGGGAAATGAGCAGTTCTTC. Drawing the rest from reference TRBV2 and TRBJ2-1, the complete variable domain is EPEVTQTPSHQVTQMGQEVILRCVPISNHLYFYWYRQILGQKVEFLVSFYNNEISEKSEIFDDQFSVERPDGSNFTLKIRSTKLEDSAMYFCARIQGNEQFFGPGTRLTVL.